Following are 10 T cell receptor beta chains from one sample sequenced in a study of immune cell composition in non-small cell lung cancer. Here immunoSEQ multiplex PCR was the method, and the copy in TCRdb shows in-frame clones only, minus some. The data show 4,000 to 5,000 clones, roughly 74% seen once. The sample consisted of lung tumor tissue. The source of these receptors is a human donor with non-small cell lung cancer.

J is TRBJ2-5 and V is TRBV19; D is uncertain. Germline loops: CDR1 LNHDA, CDR2 SQIVND (reference sequence). V lost 5 bases, J lost 0 bases, and 16 bases lay in between. The CDR3 is 16 residues long. The DNA of the CDR3 is TGTGCCAGTAGTGGAAACCGGGTATTGTACCAAGAGACCCAGTACTTC. Its translation is CASSGNRVLYQETQYF.

CDR3: CASSPAGYGTDTQYF. As DNA, the CDR3 is TGTGCCAGCAGCCCAGCGGGGTATGGCACAGATACGCAGTATTTT. J is TRBJ2-3 and V is TRBV7-2; TRBD2 aligns across 7 bases. Germline assignment: CDR1 SGHTA and CDR2 FQGNSA. This CDR3 contains 15 residues. V lost 5 bases and J lost 1; bases outside the gene matches: 6.

This clone was seen only once. The V gene is TRBV19, the J gene TRBJ2-7; tentative D call: TRBD2 (7 bases). This CDR3 has 14 residues. Trimming stripped 2 bases from V and 6 bases from J, with 14 bases between. Germline-derived CDR1 and CDR2 are LNHDA and SQIVND (reference sequence). The CDR3 is CASSIRGGGFEQYF. The CDR3 nucleotides are TGTGCCAGTAGTATAAGAGGGGGGGGTTTCGAGCAGTACTTC.

The V gene is TRBV2, the J gene TRBJ2-4; 7 bases map to TRBD2. The CDR3 is 16 residues long. After removal of 5 bases from V and 6 bases from J, the junction contained 13 bases not matched to a gene. Germline V gene data show CDR1 as SNHLY and CDR2 as FYNNEI. In DNA form, the CDR3 reads TGTGCCAGCAGTCATAGACCGACGGGGGGAATAAACATTCAGTACTTC. Residues: CASSHRPTGGINIQYF.

This chain uses TRBV18 with TRBJ1-5, with TRBD1 matching 9 bases. There are 16 residues in the CDR3. V was pared by 3 bases and J by 6 bases, with 9 bases of the junction left unmatched. The germline V gene has CDR1 KGHSH and CDR2 LQKENI. The CDR3 sequence: CASSPGQGRLTQPQHF. The CDR3 DNA sequence: TGTGCCAGCTCACCGGGACAGGGACGTTTAACTCAGCCCCAGCATTTT.

The chain joins TRBV29-1 to TRBJ1-4, with no clear D. Germline V gene data show CDR1 as SQVTM and CDR2 as ANQGSEA. The CDR3 consists of 10 residues. The germline V and J ends were trimmed by 6 bases and 6 bases, with 5 bases remaining between them. The CDR3 DNA is TGCAGCGTCTTAGATGAAAAACTGTTTTTT. Residues: CSVLDEKLFF.

This clone was seen only once. J is TRBJ1-4 and V is TRBV5-1; 7 bases are shared with TRBD1. V lost 4 bases and J lost 12; bases outside the gene matches: 12. Per germline, CDR1 SGHRS and CDR2 YFSETQ. The CDR3 totals 14 residues. The CDR3 DNA follows: TGCGCCAGCAGCACCGGACAGGCCCAGGGCGAACTGTTTTTT. Its protein is CASSTGQAQGELFF.

V and J are TRBV12-5 and TRBJ2-7, with no clear D. V was clipped by 3 bases and J by 4 bases, with 4 bases between them. CDR1 LGHNT and CDR2 FRNRAP come from the germline V gene. This CDR3 is 11 amino acids long. This chain's CDR3 is CASGFSYEQYF. The CDR3 nucleotides are TGTGCTAGTGGTTTCAGTTACGAGCAGTACTTC. Based on the CDR3 plus reference TRBV12-5 and TRBJ2-7, the full variable domain is DARVTQTPRHKVTEMGQEVTMRCQPILGHNTVFWYRQTMMQGLELLAYFRNRAPLDDSGMPKDRFSAEMPDATLATLKIQPSEPRDSAVYFCASGFSYEQYFGPGTRLTVT.

V gene TRBV27 combines with J gene TRBJ2-3; 9 bases fit TRBD2. V shed 2 bases, J shed 1 base, and the junction held 16 bases outside the gene matches. Germline lookup yields CDR1 MNHEY and CDR2 SMNVEV (reference sequence). The CDR3 runs to 20 residues. CDR3 region: CASSLLGSWVERGGTDTQYF. CDR3 coding DNA: TGTGCCAGCAGTTTACTTGGCTCCTGGGTCGAGCGGGGGGGCACAGATACGCAGTATTTT.

By sample fraction, this clone is large. This chain joins TRBV9 and TRBJ1-4; weak D call: TRBD1 (5 bases). The CDR3 is 15 residues long. With 0 bases removed from V and 6 bases from J, the gap between germline ends came to 12 bases. Germline CDR1 is SGDLS and CDR2 is YYNGEE. This CDR3 reads CASSVDGGRDEKLFF. CDR3 nucleotide sequence: TGTGCCAGCAGCGTAGACGGGGGTAGGGATGAAAAACTGTTTTTT.